The clone carrying this TCR beta chain was counted only a few times. The antigen is unknown. Division of CD4+ cells produced a CD45RA+ naive subset and a CD45RA-negative memory subset. Clones were sequenced by immunoSEQ multiplex PCR, and TCRdb holds only the in-frame ones, with some missing. The repertoire includes 2 million to 3 million clones, roughly 93% of them detected once, and more than 0.35% sits in the top ten. The data were taken from a study of shared clonotypes between healthy human individuals. Study-wide findings and caveats: Rarefaction showed sorted-subset sequencing was incomplete despite large depth.

The CDR3 is 16 residues long. The germline V gene encodes CDR1 MDHEN and CDR2 SYDVKM. The V and J ends lost 4 bases and 0 bases respectively, with 15 bases between them. Material: naive CD4+ T cells from PBMCs. Subset of the sample: CD45RA+ positively selected. This TCR derives from a man aged 18 to 35 in good health. Some clones in this sample may be carry-over from other donors' samples. This chain uses TRBV28 with TRBJ1-1, with D tentatively TRBD1 (5 bases). The CDR3 bases are TGTGCCAGCAGTTCTCCGGGTAGGGGATTGAACACTGAAGCTTTCTTT. Translation gives CASSSPGRGLNTEAFF.